The clone carrying this TCR beta chain occurred once. Method: immunoSEQ multiplex PCR; TCRdb's copy keeps in-frame clones and lacks some. The sample yields 8,000 to 13,000 clones, roughly nine tenths seen once. The germline V gene has CDR1 MNHEY and CDR2 SVGAGI. There are 15 residues in the CDR3. V was cut by 5 bases and J by 0 bases, with 11 bases left in between. Time point defined: week 3, after first cycle of checkpoint inhibitor. No patient had earlier systemic cancer treatment, concurrent immunosuppressants, or another active cancer. This record belongs to a study of blood T cell dynamics during melanoma immunotherapy.

The chain recombines TRBV6-5 with TRBJ2-1; D unresolved. The clonotype originates from a human donor with melanoma. The material was blood, obtained from a patient treated with checkpoint blockade. This CDR3 reads CASSAPYRSYNEQFF. The CDR3 nucleotides read TGTGCCAGCAGTGCACCTTATCGCTCCTACAATGAGCAGTTCTTC.